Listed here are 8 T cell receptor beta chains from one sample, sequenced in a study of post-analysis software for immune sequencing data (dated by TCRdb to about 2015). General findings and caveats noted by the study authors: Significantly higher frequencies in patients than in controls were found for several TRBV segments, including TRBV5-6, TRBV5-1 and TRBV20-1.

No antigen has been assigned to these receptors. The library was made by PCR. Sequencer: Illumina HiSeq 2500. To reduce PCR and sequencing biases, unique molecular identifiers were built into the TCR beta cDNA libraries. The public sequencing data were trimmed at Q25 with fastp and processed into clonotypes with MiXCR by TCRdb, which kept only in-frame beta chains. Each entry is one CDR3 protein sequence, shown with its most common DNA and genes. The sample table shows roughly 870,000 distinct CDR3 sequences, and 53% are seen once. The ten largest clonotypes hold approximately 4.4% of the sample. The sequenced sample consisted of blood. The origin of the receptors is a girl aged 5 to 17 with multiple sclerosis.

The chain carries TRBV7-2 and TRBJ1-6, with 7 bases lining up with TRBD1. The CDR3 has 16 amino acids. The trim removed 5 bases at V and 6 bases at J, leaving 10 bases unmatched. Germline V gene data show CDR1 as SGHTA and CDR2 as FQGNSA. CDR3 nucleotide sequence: TGTGCCAGCAGCCAACGTACGACAGGGACTAATTCACCCCTCCACTTT. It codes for CASSQRTTGTNSPLHF. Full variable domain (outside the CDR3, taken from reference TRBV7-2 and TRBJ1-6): GAGVSQSPSNKVTEKGKDVELRCDPISGHTALYWYRQSLGQGLEFLIYFQGNSAPDKSGLPSDRFSAERTGGSVSTLTIQRTQQEDSAVYLCASSQRTTGTNSPLHFGNGTRLTVT.

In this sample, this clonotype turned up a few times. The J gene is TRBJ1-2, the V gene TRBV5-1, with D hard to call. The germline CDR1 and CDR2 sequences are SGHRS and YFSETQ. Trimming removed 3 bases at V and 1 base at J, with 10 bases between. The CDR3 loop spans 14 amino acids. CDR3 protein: CASSSDSNNYGYTF. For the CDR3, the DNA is TGCGCCAGCAGCTCGGACTCGAATAACTATGGCTACACCTTC.

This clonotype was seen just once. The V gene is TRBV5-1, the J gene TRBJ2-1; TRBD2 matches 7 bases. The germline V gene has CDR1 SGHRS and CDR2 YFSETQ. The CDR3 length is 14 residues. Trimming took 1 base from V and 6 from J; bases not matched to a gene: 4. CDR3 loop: CASSLSGAANEQFF. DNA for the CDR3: TGCGCCAGCAGCTTGAGCGGGGCAGCCAATGAGCAGTTCTTC.

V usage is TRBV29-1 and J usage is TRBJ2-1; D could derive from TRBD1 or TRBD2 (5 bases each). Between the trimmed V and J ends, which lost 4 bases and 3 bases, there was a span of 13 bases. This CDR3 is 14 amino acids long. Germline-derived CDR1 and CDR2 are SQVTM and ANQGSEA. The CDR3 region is CSVVLERGYNEQFF. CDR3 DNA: TGCAGCGTTGTTTTAGAGAGGGGCTACAATGAGCAGTTCTTC.

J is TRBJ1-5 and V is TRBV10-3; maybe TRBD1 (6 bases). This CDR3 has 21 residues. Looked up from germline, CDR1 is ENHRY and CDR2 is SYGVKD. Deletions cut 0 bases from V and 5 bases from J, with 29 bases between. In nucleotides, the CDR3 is TGTGCCATCAGTGAGTCGAGAACGGACCACAGGGTCGATAAGCCTGATCAGCCCCAGCATTTT. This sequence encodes CAISESRTDHRVDKPDQPQHF.

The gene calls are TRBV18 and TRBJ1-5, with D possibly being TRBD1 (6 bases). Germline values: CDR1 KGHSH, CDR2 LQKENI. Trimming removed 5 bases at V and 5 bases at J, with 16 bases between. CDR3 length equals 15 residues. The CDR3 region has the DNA TGTGCCAGCTCATTCCAACAGGGAGTCGATCAGCCCCAGCATTTT. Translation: CASSFQQGVDQPQHF.

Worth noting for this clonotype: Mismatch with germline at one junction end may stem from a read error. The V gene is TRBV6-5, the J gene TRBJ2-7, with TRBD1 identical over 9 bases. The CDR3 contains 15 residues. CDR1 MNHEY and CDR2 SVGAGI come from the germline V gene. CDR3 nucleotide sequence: TGTGCCGGCAGTCACAGGGGACAGGGTTCCTACGAGCAGTACTTC. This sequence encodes CAGSHRGQGSYEQYF.

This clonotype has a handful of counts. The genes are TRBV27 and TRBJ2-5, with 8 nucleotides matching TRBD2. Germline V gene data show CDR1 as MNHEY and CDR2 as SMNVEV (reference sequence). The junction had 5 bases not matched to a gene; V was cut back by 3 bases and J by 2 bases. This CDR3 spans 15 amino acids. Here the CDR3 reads CASSLFSGVQETQYF. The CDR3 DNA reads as TGTGCCAGCAGTTTGTTTAGCGGGGTACAAGAGACCCAGTACTTC.